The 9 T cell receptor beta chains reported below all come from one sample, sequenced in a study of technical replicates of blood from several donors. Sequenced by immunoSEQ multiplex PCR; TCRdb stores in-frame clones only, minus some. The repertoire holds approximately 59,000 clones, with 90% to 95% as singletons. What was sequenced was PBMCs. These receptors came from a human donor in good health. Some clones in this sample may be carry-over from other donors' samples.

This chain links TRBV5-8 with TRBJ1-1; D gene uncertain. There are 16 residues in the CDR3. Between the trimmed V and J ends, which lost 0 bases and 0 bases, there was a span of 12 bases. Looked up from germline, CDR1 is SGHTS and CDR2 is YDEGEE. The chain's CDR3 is CASSLGEGWVNTEAFF. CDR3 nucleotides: TGTGCCAGCAGCTTGGGGGAGGGTTGGGTGAACACTGAAGCTTTCTTT.

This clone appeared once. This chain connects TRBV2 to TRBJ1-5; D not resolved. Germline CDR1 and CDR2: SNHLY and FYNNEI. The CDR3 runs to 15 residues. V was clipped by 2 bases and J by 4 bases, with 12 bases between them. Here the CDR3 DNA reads TGTGCCAGCAGTGAACAGGCGAAACCAAATCAGCCCCAGCATTTT. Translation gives CASSEQAKPNQPQHF.

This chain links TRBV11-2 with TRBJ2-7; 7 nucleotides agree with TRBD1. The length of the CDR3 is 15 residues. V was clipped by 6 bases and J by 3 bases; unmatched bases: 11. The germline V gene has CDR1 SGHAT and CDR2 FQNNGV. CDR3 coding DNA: TGTGCCAGCAGTGGTACGGGACAGAGATTCTACGAGCAGTACTTC. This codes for CASSGTGQRFYEQYF.

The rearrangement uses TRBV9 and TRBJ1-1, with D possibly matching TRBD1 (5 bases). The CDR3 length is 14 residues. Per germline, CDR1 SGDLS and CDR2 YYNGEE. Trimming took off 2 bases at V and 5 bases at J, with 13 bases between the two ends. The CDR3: CASSVGGAETEAFF. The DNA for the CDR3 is TGTGCCAGCAGCGTTGGCGGGGCTGAGACTGAAGCTTTCTTT.

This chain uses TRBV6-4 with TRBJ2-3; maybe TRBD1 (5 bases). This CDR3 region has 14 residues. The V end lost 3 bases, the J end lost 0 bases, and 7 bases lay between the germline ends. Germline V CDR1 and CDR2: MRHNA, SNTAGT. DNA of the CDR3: TGTGCCAGCAGTGAAACAGGTAGCACAGATACGCAGTATTTT. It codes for CASSETGSTDTQYF.

The chain's CDR3 is CASGRGGYEAFF. As DNA, the CDR3 is TGTGCCAGCGGTCGGGGGGGCTATGAAGCTTTCTTT. The J gene is TRBJ1-1, the V gene TRBV25-1; TRBD1 might be the D (6 bases). The CDR3 length is 12 residues. Trimming removed 8 bases from V and 7 bases from J, with 14 bases in between. Germline V gene data show CDR1 as MGHDK and CDR2 as SYGVNS.

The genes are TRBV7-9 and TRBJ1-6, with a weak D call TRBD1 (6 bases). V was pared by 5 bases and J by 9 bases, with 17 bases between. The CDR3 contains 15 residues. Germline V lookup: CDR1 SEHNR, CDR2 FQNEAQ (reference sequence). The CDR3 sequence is CASSRDTGQSSPLHF. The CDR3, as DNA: TGTGCCAGCAGCCGGGACACGGGCCAGAGTTCACCCCTCCACTTT.

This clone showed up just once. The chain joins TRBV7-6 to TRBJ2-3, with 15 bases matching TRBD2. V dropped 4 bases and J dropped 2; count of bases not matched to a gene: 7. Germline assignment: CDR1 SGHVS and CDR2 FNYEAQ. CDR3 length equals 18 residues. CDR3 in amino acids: CASSSGLAGGHDTDTQYF. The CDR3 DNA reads TGTGCCAGCAGCTCCGGACTAGCGGGGGGGCATGACACAGATACGCAGTATTTT.

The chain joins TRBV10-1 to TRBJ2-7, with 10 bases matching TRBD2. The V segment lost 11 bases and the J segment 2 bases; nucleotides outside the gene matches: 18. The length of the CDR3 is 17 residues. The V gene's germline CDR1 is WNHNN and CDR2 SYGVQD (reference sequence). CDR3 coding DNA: TGCGCCGTTGGGGGGCGGCTAGCGGGAGAATTTCCCTACGAGCAGTACTTC. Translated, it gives CAVGGRLAGEFPYEQYF.